One sample yielded the 25 T cell receptor beta chains listed below, sequenced in a study of T cell changes during pregnancy in multiple sclerosis. Here immunoSEQ multiplex PCR was the method, and the copy in TCRdb shows in-frame clones only, minus some. The data show 45,000 to 50,000 clones, 92% seen once. The sequences come from peripheral blood, collected in the third trimester of pregnancy. These receptors were taken from a female donor with multiple sclerosis, enrolled in a pregnancy study.

CDR3 amino acids: CASSQLLAVTYEQYF. CDR3 bases: TGTGCCAGCAGCCAACTACTAGCGGTAACCTACGAGCAGTACTTC. V usage is TRBV4-2 and J usage is TRBJ2-7, with 8 bases that match TRBD2. The CDR3 sequence is 15 residues long. With 2 bases clipped from V and 2 bases from J, the junction kept 5 bases outside the gene matches. From germline, CDR1 is LGHNA and CDR2 YNFKEQ.

The sample holds one count of this clone. This chain uses TRBV29-1 with TRBJ2-2; TRBD2 might be the D (6 bases). The germline V and J ends were trimmed by 5 bases and 0 bases, with 10 bases remaining between them. The CDR3 runs 14 residues. The V gene's germline CDR1 is SQVTM and CDR2 ANQGSEA. Written as DNA, the CDR3 is TGCAGCGTTAGCGGGTTTTCGAACACCGGGGAGCTGTTTTTT. This gives the protein CSVSGFSNTGELFF.

The chain carries TRBV7-2 and TRBJ2-2; 12 bases agree with TRBD2. The CDR3 covers 17 residues. With V trimmed by 5 bases and J by 5 bases, 9 bases remained unmatched. Germline-derived CDR1 and CDR2 are SGHTA and FQGNSA. CDR3: CASSPQLAGGTTGELFF. CDR3 DNA sequence: TGTGCCAGCAGCCCCCAACTAGCGGGAGGAACGACCGGGGAGCTGTTTTTT.

The J gene is TRBJ2-7, the V gene TRBV10-1, with 9 positions matching TRBD2. From germline, CDR1 is WNHNN and CDR2 SYGVQD (reference sequence). The CDR3 length is 15 residues. Trimming took 6 bases from V and 5 from J; bases not matched to a gene: 11. The CDR3 is CASRQLGAGGDEQYF. The CDR3 nucleotides are TGCGCCAGCAGGCAACTAGGAGCGGGAGGCGACGAGCAGTACTTC.

The chain couples TRBV27 to TRBJ1-3, with 8 bases lining up with TRBD1. V trimming: 5 bases; J trimming: 4 bases; junction bases outside the gene matches: 4. The CDR3 contains 14 residues. Germline values: CDR1 MNHEY, CDR2 SMNVEV (reference sequence). CDR3 region: CASSNTGGGNTIYF. As DNA, the CDR3 is TGTGCCAGCAGTAACACAGGGGGAGGAAACACCATATATTTT.

V and J are TRBV18 and TRBJ2-2; TRBD1 might be the D (6 bases). Germline V gene data show CDR1 as KGHSH and CDR2 as LQKENI. The CDR3 runs 17 residues. The ends were cut back, 4 bases at V and 4 bases at J, with 19 bases in the middle. CDR3: CASSLTPPTGTTGELFF. In nucleotides, the CDR3 is TGTGCCAGCTCACTTACACCCCCCACAGGGACCACCGGGGAGCTGTTTTTT.

As for this clone: This same CDR3 is encoded by further DNA sequences in the sample. The chain has TRBV7-2 and TRBJ2-7; D unclear. Germline V gene lookup returns CDR1 SGHTA and CDR2 FQGNSA. Trimming stripped 0 bases from V and 0 bases from J, with 6 bases between. The CDR3 runs to 14 residues. The CDR3: CASSLASNSYEQYF. DNA for the CDR3: TGTGCCAGCAGCTTAGCCAGTAACTCCTACGAGCAGTACTTC.

The chain employs TRBV7-9 and TRBJ2-5, with D unresolved. This CDR3 contains 15 residues. Trimming shortened V by 1 base and J by 2 bases, and 11 bases separated the two germline ends. The germline V gene encodes CDR1 SEHNR and CDR2 FQNEAQ (reference sequence). For the CDR3, the DNA is TGTGCCAGCAGCTTAGAAAGTTACATACAAGAGACCCAGTACTTC. Its translation is CASSLESYIQETQYF.

This clone was observed once. Other nucleotide sequences in the sample specify the same CDR3. The J gene is TRBJ2-1, the V gene TRBV5-1, with D hard to call. V was trimmed by 0 bases and J by 4 bases, leaving 5 bases between them. Germline-derived CDR1 and CDR2 are SGHRS and YFSETQ. The CDR3 loop spans 13 amino acids. The CDR3 bases are TGCGCCAGCAGCTTGGCCAATTACAATGAGCAGTTCTTC. Protein product: CASSLANYNEQFF. The full variable domain, rest sourced from reference TRBV5-1 and TRBJ2-1, is KAGVTQTPRYLIKTRGQQVTLSCSPISGHRSVSWYQQTPGQGLQFLFEYFSETQRNKGNFPGRFSGRQFSNSRSEMNVSTLELGDSALYLCASSLANYNEQFFGPGTRLTVL.

The chain employs TRBV6-6 and TRBJ2-3, with D tentatively TRBD2 (5 bases). This CDR3 region has 15 residues. Between the trimmed V and J ends, which lost 3 bases and 4 bases, there was a span of 14 bases. Germline V CDR1 and CDR2: MNHNY, SVGAGI (reference sequence). The CDR3 DNA sequence: TGTGCCAGCAGTTATGGGCGGGCGAGCTCAGATACGCAGTATTTT. It translates to CASSYGRASSDTQYF.

J is TRBJ2-7 and V is TRBV19; D may be TRBD1 (7 bases). The CDR3 spans 14 residues. V was shortened by 6 bases and J by 5 bases, with 17 bases between the two germline ends. The V gene's germline CDR1 is LNHDA and CDR2 SQIVND (reference sequence). CDR3 sequence reads: CASRTGVRENEQYF. For the CDR3, the DNA is TGTGCCAGTAGAACAGGGGTTCGGGAGAACGAGCAGTACTTC.

The gene calls are TRBV7-9 and TRBJ2-1, with 7 bases aligning to TRBD2. Germline V gene data show CDR1 as SEHNR and CDR2 as FQNEAQ (reference sequence). The V segment lost 9 bases and the J segment 8 bases; nucleotides outside the gene matches: 13. This CDR3 is built from 14 residues. DNA for the CDR3: TGTGCCAGAACCCTGGGACTACCCAGCGATGAGCAGTTCTTC. Translated, it gives CARTLGLPSDEQFF.

CDR3 DNA sequence: TGTGCCAGCAGCCTGGAGGGACTAGCGGGGGCAGGCACCGGGGAGCTGTTTTTT. Its protein is CASSLEGLAGAGTGELFF. This sequence joins TRBV5-4 and TRBJ2-2; 14 bases are shared with TRBD2. The CDR3 has 18 residues. Germline V lookup: CDR1 SGHNT, CDR2 YYREEE (reference sequence). J lost 4 bases, V lost 4 bases, and 9 bases had no gene match.

This chain joins TRBV7-2 and TRBJ2-1; 7 nucleotides align to TRBD1. CDR1 and CDR2 (germline): SGHTA, FQGNSA. This CDR3 has 14 amino acids. V shed 4 bases and J 9 bases; nucleotides not matched to a gene: 9. CDR3 sequence (DNA): TGTGCCAGCAGCTCCGTTGGACAGGTGAGTGAGCAGTTCTTC. Amino acids: CASSSVGQVSEQFF.

V gene TRBV11-3 combines with J gene TRBJ2-1, with TRBD2 as a possible D gene (7 bases). The V gene lost 3 bases and the J gene lost 8 bases, with 14 bases spanning the gap. Germline V CDR1 and CDR2: SGHNT, YENEEA. This CDR3 spans 14 amino acids. The DNA of the CDR3 is TGTGCCAGCAGCTTCGAAGTAGGGGGGGATGAGCAGTTCTTC. As protein: CASSFEVGGDEQFF.

J is TRBJ1-6 and V is TRBV27; tentatively, D is TRBD1 (6 bases). The CDR3 totals 13 residues. The germline CDR1 and CDR2 sequences are MNHEY and SMNVEV (reference sequence). The V gene lost 8 bases and the J gene lost 7 bases, with 12 bases spanning the gap. The CDR3 DNA sequence: TGTGCCAGCTCGTTTAGGGGGAATTCACCCCTCCACTTT. Encoded protein: CASSFRGNSPLHF.

Details on this clone: Other nucleotide sequences in the sample specify the same CDR3. The chain carries TRBV7-3 and TRBJ2-3, with 10 bases lining up with TRBD1. V was clipped by 3 bases and J by 4 bases; unmatched bases: 1. The CDR3 totals 14 residues. Germline lookup yields CDR1 SGHTA and CDR2 FQGTGA. CDR3 loop: CASSLTGGPDTQYF. In DNA, the CDR3 is TGTGCCAGCAGCTTGACAGGGGGCCCAGATACGCAGTATTTT.

CDR3 loop: CACWGGGNTEAFF. The CDR3 DNA sequence: TGTGCATGCTGGGGGGGCGGGAACACTGAAGCTTTCTTT. The chain carries TRBV11-2 and TRBJ1-1; D might be TRBD1 (6 bases). Germline CDR1 reads SGHAT; CDR2 reads FQNNGV. This CDR3 is built from 13 residues.

CDR3 sequence reads: CASSVEIRGQIYEQYF. CDR3 DNA: TGTGCCAGCAGTGTGGAGATTCGAGGACAGATCTACGAGCAGTACTTC. The chain couples TRBV28 to TRBJ2-7; possible D gene TRBD1, 6 bases. The CDR3 contains 16 residues. The V gene lost 5 bases and the J gene lost 3 bases, with 20 bases spanning the gap. The germline V gene has CDR1 MDHEN and CDR2 SYDVKM.

This chain's CDR3 is CAISDLILNNEQFF. Written as DNA, the CDR3 is TGTGCCATCAGTGACTTAATACTAAACAATGAGCAGTTCTTC. This chain joins TRBV10-3 and TRBJ2-1; no firm D call. V was pared by 3 bases and J by 5 bases, with 11 bases between. The length of the CDR3 is 14 residues. Germline lookup yields CDR1 ENHRY and CDR2 SYGVKD.

The chain employs TRBV5-1 and TRBJ2-2, with TRBD2 matching 10 bases. Per the germline V gene, CDR1 is SGHRS and CDR2 is YFSETQ. The CDR3 covers 16 residues. Unmatched junction bases numbered 12, after V lost 6 bases and J lost 7 bases. CDR3 loop: CASKEGSGRADGELFF. DNA of the CDR3: TGCGCCAGCAAGGAGGGCAGCGGGAGGGCCGACGGGGAGCTGTTTTTT.

The sample holds one count of this clone. The chain uses TRBV5-6 and TRBJ2-5; no clear D. The last part of the DNA fits TRBJ2-7 better; the J call may be wrong. The CDR3 is made up of 11 amino acids. Germline V CDR1 and CDR2: SGHDT, YYEEEE. The CDR3 loop is CASSIVGEQYF. For the CDR3, the DNA is TGTGCCAGCAGTATAGTGGGCGAGCAGTACTTC.

This chain connects TRBV29-1 to TRBJ2-4; D remains ambiguous. CDR3 length: 15 residues. Germline values: CDR1 SQVTM, CDR2 ANQGSEA. With 5 bases removed from V and 1 base from J, the gap between germline ends came to 15 bases. CDR3 sequence reads: CSVLPDDSAKNIQYF. CDR3 nucleotides: TGCAGCGTTTTACCGGATGACTCTGCCAAAAACATTCAGTACTTC.

The V gene is TRBV27, the J gene TRBJ2-1; possible D gene TRBD2, 6 bases. The V and J ends lost 3 bases and 7 bases respectively, with 16 bases between them. CDR1 and CDR2 from the germline V gene are MNHEY and SMNVEV (reference sequence). The CDR3 runs 15 residues. The CDR3 spells CASSFGTGSGNEQFF. CDR3 nucleotides: TGTGCCAGCAGTTTCGGGACCGGGAGTGGAAATGAGCAGTTCTTC.

This chain connects TRBV5-1 to TRBJ2-5, with 9 bases matching TRBD2. The germline CDR1 and CDR2 sequences are SGHRS and YFSETQ. V shed 0 bases and J 1 base; nucleotides not matched to a gene: 4. This CDR3 spans 16 amino acids. The CDR3: CASSLVLAGRQETQYF. CDR3 DNA sequence: TGCGCCAGCAGCTTGGTACTAGCGGGTCGCCAAGAGACCCAGTACTTC.